This TCR beta chain was obtained from a study of blood T cell repertoires in COVID-19. Participants spanned ages about 18 to 89 years and resided in some 22 US areas. Only in-frame clones appear in the TCRdb table, and some are missing; sequencing was by immunoSEQ multiplex PCR. This table holds approximately 200,000 clones, about 87% found once. The sequence came from a man younger than 35 with acute COVID-19. Sequencing used PBMCs or T cells enriched from blood (not recorded which).

CDR3 in DNA: TGCGCCAGCAGCTTGACTAGCGGGAGGGTAAACAATGAGCAGTTCTTC. Amino acid sequence: CASSLTSGRVNNEQFF. The gene calls are TRBV5-1 and TRBJ2-1; 13 nucleotides align to TRBD2. Germline CDR1 SGHRS, CDR2 YFSETQ. J gave up 5 bases and V 1 base, and 3 bases lay outside the gene matches. The CDR3 length is 16 residues. Full variable domain (outside the CDR3, taken from reference TRBV5-1 and TRBJ2-1): KAGVTQTPRYLIKTRGQQVTLSCSPISGHRSVSWYQQTPGQGLQFLFEYFSETQRNKGNFPGRFSGRQFSNSRSEMNVSTLELGDSALYLCASSLTSGRVNNEQFFGPGTRLTVL.